The present entry profiles one TCR beta chain with its context. Its antigen is not identified. Every patient had relapsed following autologous stem cell transplantation, and cohorts differed in brentuximab vedotin exposure. Libraries were prepared by immunoSEQ multiplex PCR; TCRdb keeps only in-frame clonotypes and omits some of them. The sample shows some 25,000 clones, more than 75% of them seen only once. This CDR3 has 13 residues. After removal of 4 bases from V and 10 bases from J, the junction contained 5 bases not matched to a gene. In germline, CDR1 is SGDLS, CDR2 YYNGEE. This entry is derived from a study of PD-1 blockade in classical Hodgkin lymphoma. Study conclusions and caveats: Complete responders showed a baseline diversity that resembled the diversity of newly diagnosed patients. Initiation of nivolumab under 1 year after ASCT led to exclusion of patients.

This TCR was recovered from a human donor with classical Hodgkin lymphoma. The source material was peripheral blood mononuclear cells (PBMCs), sampled before the second cycle of nivolumab. The V call is TRBV9, the J call TRBJ2-1; 10 bases agree with TRBD2. The CDR3 nucleotides read TGTGCCAGCAGCCTAAGCGGGGGGGCCGAGCAGTTCTTC. Translating it yields CASSLSGGAEQFF.